There are a few counts of the clone carrying this T cell receptor beta chain. The sample originates from a study of blood T cell repertoires in COVID-19. The overall study: Nucleic acid was either cDNA or gDNA, and it came from T cells, B-cell-depleted T cells, or PBMCs.

Using immunoSEQ multiplex PCR, the repertoire was profiled, and TCRdb retains in-frame clones only, with some absent. The sample gives about 50,000 clones, 83% of which show up once; approximately 15% is in the top ten. Per the germline V gene, CDR1 is SEHNR and CDR2 is FQNEAQ (reference sequence). V lost 2 bases, J lost 3 bases, and 10 bases lay in between. The CDR3 consists of 14 residues. The V and J genes are TRBV7-9 and TRBJ2-5; D uncertain. This clonotype originated in a middle-aged man with acute or convalescent COVID-19. The sample comprised peripheral blood. The CDR3 DNA follows: TGTGCCAGCAGCTTATATCGAGAGAAAGAGACCCAGTACTTC. Translating gives CASSLYREKETQYF.